Given below is one TCR beta chain in context. These data come from a study of blood T cell repertoires in COVID-19. Study-level background: There were acute and convalescent COVID-19 samples, and they came from the United States, Italy and Spain. Nucleic acid was either cDNA or gDNA, and it came from T cells, B-cell-depleted T cells, or PBMCs.

The CDR3 is made up of 14 amino acids. The germline V gene has CDR1 SGHTA and CDR2 FQGNSA. V shed 5 bases and J 9 bases; nucleotides not matched to a gene: 13. Study processing details: Nucleated cell number was recorded as an estimate derived from reference gene primer amplification. The protocol was immunoSEQ multiplex PCR, while the TCRdb copy is restricted to in-frame clones and leaves out a portion. V and J calls and clone size are given by that table; D and trimming were obtained from the DNA. The sample yields 200,000 to 300,000 clones, approximately 80% seen once. The source of this sequence is a woman aged 60-70 years with active or convalescent COVID-19. This chain uses TRBV7-2 with TRBJ2-7; 7 bases line up with TRBD2. Specimen: peripheral blood. Here the CDR3 DNA reads TGTGCCAGCAGCCCAGAGTTGCGGGAGAGCGGGCAGTACTTC. Translation: CASSPELRESGQYF.